This T cell receptor beta chain came from a study of CD8 T cells in Susac syndrome. Study outcomes and limitations: It was acknowledged by the study that relatively few individuals were included in its TCR sequencing and HLA analysis.

In the case of this clonotype: Its target is unknown.

The CDR3 has 17 residues. V lost 0 bases to trimming and J lost 3 bases, with 14 bases between them. Germline loops: CDR1 LGHNA, CDR2 YNFKEQ. RNA amounts of roughly 0.5 to 1 ug underwent reverse transcription with random hexamers. With immunoSEQ multiplex PCR, TCR beta CDR3 was amplified across 54 Vbeta and 13 Jbeta. TCRdb analysed the immunoSEQ multiplex PCR reads with MiXCR anew, one entry per CDR3 protein. The sample holds approximately 190,000 distinct CDR3 sequences; more than 85% are singletons and the top ten take roughly 0.15%. This chain uses TRBV4-2 with TRBJ2-2; D possibly corresponds to TRBD2 (5 bases). This receptor was obtained from a human donor with Susac syndrome. Specimen: CD8+ T cells from PBMCs. CDR3 sequence: CASSQEAQSGHTGELFF. CDR3 bases: TGTGCCAGCAGCCAAGAAGCTCAGAGCGGTCACACCGGGGAGCTGTTTTTT.